A selection of T cell receptor beta chains follows, all from one sample in a study of CD8+ T cells in alopecia areata. TCRdb keeps only in-frame clones here, not all; method: immunoSEQ multiplex PCR. The repertoire has 150,000 to 200,000 clones, about two thirds of them found once; the top ten carry 0.91%. The sample was CD4+ T cells sorted from blood, taken at week 4, from a patient treated with tofacitinib. The receptors derive from a human donor with alopecia areata. Each CDR3 is given with its conserved first and last residue. Fields, in order: clone size, D gene, CDR3 length, V gene, J gene, CDR3 protein, CDR3 DNA. D genes are given only for firm matches. The size field is filled for only some rows; it gives once, few, many or a size class.

.,.,12,TRBV9,TRBJ2-7,CASSAGGDEQYF,TGTGCCAGCAGCGCAGGGGGGGACGAGCAGTACTTC
few,TRBD2,15,TRBV9,TRBJ2-3,CASSVRGVSTDTQYF,TGTGCCAGCAGCGTACGGGGGGTCAGCACAGATACGCAGTATTTT
.,.,15,TRBV10-3,TRBJ1-5,CAISEGVQVGEPQHF,TGTGCCATCAGTGAGGGGGTACAGGTAGGGGAGCCCCAGCATTTT
.,.,14,TRBV14,TRBJ2-1,CASSRDTSGNEQFF,TGTGCCAGTTCCCGGGACACATCTGGGAATGAGCAGTTCTTC
.,.,12,TRBV30,TRBJ1-2,CAGGRGNYGYTF,TGTGCTGGGGGCAGGGGCAACTATGGCTACACCTTC
.,.,14,TRBV9,TRBJ2-3,CASSVGDSTDTQYF,TGTGCCAGCAGCGTAGGGGACAGCACAGATACGCAGTATTTT
.,.,14,TRBV27,TRBJ1-6,CASSLRRAEAPLHF,TGTGCCAGCAGTTTGCGCAGGGCAGAGGCACCCCTCCACTTT
.,.,14,TRBV15,TRBJ1-1,CATSRDRERAEAFF,TGTGCCACCAGCAGAGACAGGGAAAGGGCTGAAGCTTTCTTT
.,.,14,TRBV2,TRBJ2-1,CASMVRDSYNEQFF,TGTGCCAGCATGGTCCGGGACTCGTACAATGAGCAGTTCTTC
.,.,15,TRBV27,TRBJ2-2,CASSRSMTYAGELFF,TGTGCCAGCAGCAGGAGTATGACTTACGCCGGGGAGCTGTTTTTT
once,.,14,TRBV29-1,TRBJ2-5,CSGTGAASQETQYF,TGCAGCGGCACCGGCGCGGCAAGCCAAGAGACCCAGTACTTC
.,TRBD1,13,TRBV7-9,TRBJ1-1,CASSSGGRAEAFF,TGTGCCAGCAGTTCAGGGGGCAGGGCTGAAGCTTTCTTT
few,.,12,TRBV29-1,TRBJ2-3,CSVPTGTDTQYF,TGCAGCGTCCCTACGGGCACAGATACGCAGTATTTT
.,.,14,TRBV10-3,TRBJ2-5,CATRGGQGRETQYF,TGTGCCACGAGGGGGGGCCAAGGTCGGGAGACCCAGTACTTC
.,.,10,TRBV20-1,TRBJ1-4,CSPFNEKLFF,TGCAGCCCGTTTAATGAAAAACTGTTTTTT
.,TRBD1,14,TRBV6-1,TRBJ2-7,CASRDRGSAYEQYF,TGTGCCAGCAGGGACAGGGGTTCCGCCTACGAGCAGTACTTC
.,.,16,TRBV11-2,TRBJ2-5,CASRGGPGALGETQYF,TGTGCCAGCAGAGGGGGTCCGGGGGCGCTCGGAGAGACCCAGTACTTC
.,TRBD1,14,TRBV2,TRBJ1-2,CASSTGGASYGYTF,TGTGCCAGCAGCACAGGGGGCGCGAGTTATGGCTACACCTTC
.,.,15,TRBV5-6,TRBJ1-1,CASSLVAQGDTEAFF,TGTGCCAGCAGCTTGGTCGCCCAAGGGGACACTGAAGCTTTCTTT
few,.,14,TRBV6-5,TRBJ1-2,CASSYDSAPYGYTF,TGTGCCAGCAGTTACGATTCAGCACCCTATGGCTACACCTTC
.,.,12,TRBV2,TRBJ1-5,CASRRTGSPQHF,TGTGCCAGCAGAAGGACGGGGTCGCCCCAGCATTTT
.,TRBD1,13,TRBV29-1,TRBJ2-5,CSAGTGHGETQYF,TGCAGCGCGGGGACAGGGCATGGCGAGACCCAGTACTTC
.,.,13,TRBV2,TRBJ2-1,CASNGDGAQPQFF,TGTGCCAGCAATGGGGACGGGGCCCAACCGCAGTTCTTC
.,TRBD1,13,TRBV30,TRBJ1-2,CAWRTGGGYGYTF,TGTGCCTGGAGGACAGGGGGCGGCTATGGCTACACCTTC
once,TRBD1,10,TRBV20-1,TRBJ1-2,CSALGQVCTF,TGCAGTGCCCTTGGACAGGTTTGCACCTTC
.,TRBD1,16,TRBV18,TRBJ2-2,CASSRDRAMNTGELFF,TGTGCCAGCTCACGTGACAGGGCGATGAACACCGGGGAGCTGTTTTTT
.,.,11,TRBV29-1,TRBJ1-5,CSGAGGQPQHF,TGCAGCGGGGCCGGGGGACAGCCCCAGCATTTT
.,.,12,TRBV30,TRBJ2-6,CAWESGANVLTF,TGTGCCTGGGAGTCTGGGGCCAACGTCCTGACTTTC
.,TRBD1,14,TRBV29-1,TRBJ1-5,CSVRAGTGDQPQHF,TGCAGCGTTAGAGCCGGGACAGGGGATCAGCCCCAGCATTTT
.,.,8,TRBV29-1,TRBJ2-3,CSTDTQYF,TGCAGCACAGATACGCAGTATTTT
.,.,14,TRBV10-3,TRBJ2-2,CAISDYRGTGELFF,TGTGCCATCAGTGACTATCGGGGTACCGGGGAGCTGTTTTTT
.,TRBD1,14,TRBV29-1,TRBJ1-6,CSVKGGTGNSPLHF,TGCAGCGTAAAAGGCGGGACAGGGAATTCACCCCTCCACTTT
.,TRBD1,15,TRBV6-5,TRBJ1-2,CASSPRRGDSYGYTF,TGTGCCAGCAGCCCACGAAGGGGGGACAGCTATGGCTACACCTTC
.,.,15,TRBV9,TRBJ2-2,CASSVGGANTGELFF,TGTGCCAGCAGCGTAGGGGGGGCTAACACCGGGGAGCTGTTTTTT
few,.,11,TRBV5-1,TRBJ2-7,CASRRIHEQYF,TGCGCCAGCAGGCGGATCCACGAGCAGTACTTC
.,.,15,TRBV15,TRBJ1-3,CATSPGFFSGNTIYF,TGTGCCACCAGCCCTGGATTTTTCTCTGGAAACACCATATATTTT
.,.,12,TRBV15,TRBJ1-2,CATSMINYGYTF,TGTGCCACCAGCATGATTAACTATGGCTACACCTTC
once,.,12,TRBV5-6,TRBJ1-4,CASSFFGEKLFF,TGTGCCAGCAGCTTTTTCGGGGAAAAACTGTTTTTT
.,.,15,TRBV10-3,TRBJ1-6,CAISESGTYNSPLHF,TGTGCCATCAGTGAGTCGGGGACGTATAATTCACCCCTCCACTTT
.,.,13,TRBV18,TRBJ2-2,CASSQTDTGELFF,TGTGCCAGCTCTCAAACAGACACCGGGGAGCTGTTTTTT
.,.,13,TRBV7-2,TRBJ2-7,CASGRQISYEQYF,TGTGCCAGCGGCCGACAGATCTCCTACGAGCAGTACTTC
.,TRBD1,14,TRBV7-9,TRBJ2-7,CASSLARDSYEQYF,TGTGCCAGCAGCTTAGCTCGGGACAGCTACGAGCAGTACTTC
.,.,11,TRBV29-1,TRBJ1-1,CSVARFTEAFF,TGCAGCGTTGCAAGGTTCACTGAAGCTTTCTTT
.,.,13,TRBV10-2,TRBJ1-1,CASSVGPNTEAFF,TGCGCCAGCAGTGTGGGGCCTAACACTGAAGCTTTCTTT